This TCR beta chain was sequenced during a study of blood T cells in healthy people across ages. The CDR3 contains 15 residues. From germline, CDR1 is KGHSH and CDR2 LQKENI. V lost 3 bases, J lost 5 bases, and 13 bases lay in between. Alongside a J-beta primer mix, a sample-barcoded 5' primer served in a second PCR lasting about 7 to 11 cycles. No fewer than 3 million CDR3-containing paired-end reads came from each sample. TCRdb recomputed calls from the 5' RACE reads with MiXCR, one row per CDR3 protein. The repertoire has 540,000 or so distinct CDR3 sequences, roughly 43% of them found once; the top ten carry about 26%.

The sequence was collected from a man of 80 years or more in good health. The chain employs TRBV18 and TRBJ2-2; D unclear. Sequenced sample: blood. The CDR3 is CASSPSDPGTGELFF. The CDR3 DNA is TGTGCCAGCTCACCCTCGGACCCCGGGACCGGGGAGCTGTTTTTT.